This T cell receptor beta chain was identified in a study of blood T cell repertoires in COVID-19. The trim removed 4 bases at V and 7 bases at J, leaving 9 bases unmatched. This CDR3 contains 17 residues. CDR1 and CDR2 (germline): SGHRS, YFSETQ. Here immunoSEQ multiplex PCR was the method, and the copy in TCRdb shows in-frame clones only, minus some. The repertoire includes some 200,000 clones, roughly four fifths of them detected once, and about 12% sits in the top ten. The chain combines TRBV5-1 with TRBJ2-2; the match to TRBD2 covers 14 bases. The clonotype comes from a man in his forties who had recovered from COVID-19. The sequencing sample was made of PBMCs or T cells enriched from blood (not recorded which). The CDR3: CASSQTSGRARGGELFF. The CDR3 nucleotides are TGCGCCAGCAGCCAGACTAGCGGGAGGGCCCGAGGCGGGGAGCTGTTTTTT.